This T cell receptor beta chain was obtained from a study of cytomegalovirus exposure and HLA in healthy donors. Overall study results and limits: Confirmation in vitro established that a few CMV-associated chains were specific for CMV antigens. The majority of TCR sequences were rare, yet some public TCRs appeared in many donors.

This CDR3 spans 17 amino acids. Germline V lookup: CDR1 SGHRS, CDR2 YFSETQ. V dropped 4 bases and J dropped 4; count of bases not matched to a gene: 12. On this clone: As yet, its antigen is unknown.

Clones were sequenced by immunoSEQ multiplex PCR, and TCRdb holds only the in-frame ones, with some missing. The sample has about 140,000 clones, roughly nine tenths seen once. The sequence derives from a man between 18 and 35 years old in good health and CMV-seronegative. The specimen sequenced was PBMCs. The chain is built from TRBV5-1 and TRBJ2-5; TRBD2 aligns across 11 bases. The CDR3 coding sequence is TGCGCCAGCAGCCTTAGCGGGGGGGCCAGGTATGGAGAGACCCAGTACTTC. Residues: CASSLSGGARYGETQYF.